The source of this T cell receptor beta chain is a study of shared clonotypes between healthy human individuals. For the study at large: Each donor's CD4 naive and CD4 memory cells filled three plates apiece, CD8 naive two, and CD8 memory one.

The CDR3 runs to 12 residues. Germline V gives CDR1 LNHDA, CDR2 SQIVND (reference sequence). V lost 6 bases and J lost 8, with 10 bases in between. Study-wide findings and caveats: Shared clonotypes across all four donors exceeded non-shared ones in generation probability.

In regard to this clone: What it binds is unknown.

Every subset's genomic DNA went evenly onto several immunoSEQ plates. Only in-frame clones appear in the TCRdb table, and some are missing; sequencing was by immunoSEQ multiplex PCR. The sample records over 2 million clones, approximately 95% being singletons. Into CD45RA+ naive and CD45RA-negative memory subsets, the CD4+ cells were split. Input material: naive CD4+ T cells sorted from blood. As for subset: CD45RA+ positively selected. The receptor was isolated from a man aged 18-30 years in good health. The chain recombines TRBV19 with TRBJ1-4; no firm D call. As DNA, the CDR3 is TGTGCCAGTAGGAGGATCGGGGAAAAACTGTTTTTT. It codes for CASRRIGEKLFF.